A single sample gave rise to the 24 T cell receptor beta chains below, sequenced in a study of immune heterogeneity within non-small cell lung tumors. Samples each supplied approximately 0.55 ug of bulk tumor genomic DNA as template. Several biopsies were spaced far apart within each primary tumor and obtained as surgery took place. Samples came from untreated patients having curative surgery for newly diagnosed non-small cell lung cancer. CDR3 of TCR beta was amplified by multiplex PCR that used 32 V and 13 J primers. TCRdb called the multiplex PCR reads again in MiXCR, with one record for every CDR3 protein. Of around 4,100 distinct CDR3 sequences in the sample, around a fifth were seen once. Sequencing was performed on lung tumor tissue. These receptor sequences come from a man in his 70s with non-small cell lung cancer.

In this sample, this clonotype is medium-sized. The chain is built from TRBV15 and TRBJ1-3; the D gene is possibly TRBD1 (6 bases). The CDR3 is 16 amino acids. Trimming removed 6 bases at V and 1 base at J, with 16 bases between. CDR1 is LNHNV and CDR2 is YYDKDF in the germline V gene (reference sequence). CDR3 residues: CATRGRGVKSGNTIYF. The CDR3 DNA reads as TGTGCCACCAGGGGCAGGGGCGTAAAATCTGGAAACACCATATATTTT.

This clonotype ranks as medium-sized. J is TRBJ2-7 and V is TRBV9; 7 bases align to TRBD1. The trim removed 0 bases at V and 2 bases at J, leaving 11 bases unmatched. This CDR3 has 17 amino acids. Germline CDR1 and CDR2: SGDLS and YYNGEE. The CDR3 bases are TGTGCCAGCAGCGTAGAGAAACGGGGACAGAAAACCTACGAGCAGTACTTC. Translated, it gives CASSVEKRGQKTYEQYF.

The chain joins TRBV5-8 to TRBJ2-1; 8 positions agree with TRBD1. V dropped 0 bases and J dropped 4; count of bases not matched to a gene: 6. Germline V lookup: CDR1 SGHTS, CDR2 YDEGEE. This CDR3 contains 16 residues. The CDR3 reads CASSLGWGQVYNEQFF. The CDR3 DNA is TGTGCCAGCAGCTTGGGGTGGGGACAGGTGTACAATGAGCAGTTCTTC.

This clonotype is classed as medium-sized. The chain joins TRBV18 to TRBJ2-3; 8 nucleotides line up with TRBD2. V shed 6 bases and J 2 bases; nucleotides not matched to a gene: 10. Germline CDR1 and CDR2: KGHSH and LQKENI. CDR3 size: 16 residues. CDR3 DNA: TGTGCCAGCTCCTTCGGAGCGGGAGAGTTCACAGATACGCAGTATTTT. This sequence encodes CASSFGAGEFTDTQYF. Variable domain in full (rest from reference TRBV18 and TRBJ2-3): NAGVMQNPRHLVRRRGQEARLRCSPMKGHSHVYWYRQLPEEGLKFMVYLQKENIIDESGMPKERFSAEFPKEGPSILRIQQVVRGDSAAYFCASSFGAGEFTDTQYFGPGTRLTVL.

In its sample, this clonotype ranks as medium-sized. This chain connects TRBV25-1 to TRBJ2-7, with D perhaps matching TRBD2 (6 bases). CDR3 size: 15 residues. The germline V gene encodes CDR1 MGHDK and CDR2 SYGVNS. Trimming took 4 bases from V and 2 from J, leaving 15 bases between them. The CDR3, as DNA: TGTGCCAGCAGTGCGCGACTCCCGGGAGCCTACGAGCAGTACTTC. This sequence encodes CASSARLPGAYEQYF.

The gene calls are TRBV6-1 and TRBJ2-7, with 10 bases matching TRBD2. The length of the CDR3 is 17 residues. Per the germline V gene, CDR1 is MNHNS and CDR2 is SASEGT. J was trimmed by 7 bases and V by 5 bases; bases with no gene match: 17. CDR3 loop: CASSFNTAGAGGREQYF. The DNA for the CDR3 is TGTGCCAGCAGTTTCAACACCGCGGGAGCGGGAGGGCGGGAGCAGTACTTC.

This clonotype qualifies as medium-sized (0.01 to 0.1%). This chain connects TRBV5-1 to TRBJ1-2; D is perhaps TRBD1 (5 bases). The CDR3 is 12 amino acids. The germline gives CDR1 SGHRS, CDR2 YFSETQ. The V gene lost 0 bases and the J gene lost 9 bases, with 9 bases spanning the gap. CDR3 bases: TGCGCCAGCAGCTTGGGGGGCAGAAGCTACACCTTC. Amino acid sequence: CASSLGGRSYTF.

A remark on this clonotype: A much more abundant neighbour one base away suggests this may be a read error. The V gene is TRBV30, the J gene TRBJ2-4; 9 bases map to TRBD1. The length of the CDR3 is 14 residues. V lost 5 bases and J lost 5; bases outside the gene matches: 7. Germline V gene data show CDR1 as GTSNPN and CDR2 as SVGIG (reference sequence). CDR3 coding DNA: TGTGCCTGGGGGATCAGGACAGGGGAAAACATTCAGTACTTC. Protein product: CAWGIRTGENIQYF.

This clonotype was seen only a few times. V is TRBV2 and J is TRBJ1-1; D remains ambiguous. Looked up from germline, CDR1 is SNHLY and CDR2 is FYNNEI. The V and J ends lost 6 bases and 0 bases respectively, with 8 bases between them. The CDR3 is 13 residues long. The CDR3: CASSAPLNTEAFF. In DNA, the CDR3 is TGTGCCAGCAGCGCCCCTTTGAACACTGAAGCTTTCTTT.

For this clonotype: Possible read error: a much larger clone is one base away. This chain uses TRBV2 with TRBJ1-3, with TRBD1 as a possible D gene (5 bases). Germline assignment: CDR1 SNHLY and CDR2 FYNNEI. This CDR3 is built from 14 residues. CDR3 bases: TGTGCCAGCAGTGGGGGGAAGACTGGAAAGACCATATATTTT. Protein sequence: CASSGGKTGKTIYF.

The chain joins TRBV4-2 to TRBJ1-5, with no clear D. Germline V gene data show CDR1 as LGHNA and CDR2 as YNFKEQ. CDR3 size: 14 residues. V was cut by 1 base and J by 2 bases, with 6 bases left in between. CDR3 in amino acids: CASSQVGGNQPQHF. The DNA of the CDR3 is TGTGCCAGCAGCCAAGTTGGGGGCAATCAGCCCCAGCATTTT.

This clonotype is medium-sized by share. This chain joins TRBV6-6 and TRBJ2-1; D might be TRBD2 (6 bases). Per the germline V gene, CDR1 is MNHNY and CDR2 is SVGAGI (reference sequence). This CDR3 contains 16 residues. The V end lost 0 bases, the J end lost 5 bases, and 14 bases lay between the germline ends. The CDR3 region has the DNA TGTGCCAGCAGTTACTCGGGGGGAGCCCCAAACAATGAGCAGTTCTTC. Translating gives CASSYSGGAPNNEQFF.

This clonotype is judged medium-sized (0.01 to 0.1%). This chain uses TRBV6-1 with TRBJ2-7, with D hard to call. Germline assignment: CDR1 MNHNS and CDR2 SASEGT. This CDR3 spans 15 amino acids. V was cut by 0 bases and J by 2 bases, with 11 bases left in between. The CDR3 DNA is TGTGCCAGCAGTGAAGCGGGCGACAATACCTACGAGCAGTACTTC. It encodes CASSEAGDNTYEQYF.

By sample share, this clonotype is medium-sized (0.01 to 0.1%). The J gene is TRBJ2-7, the V gene TRBV27; the D gene is possibly TRBD1 (5 bases). V lost 3 bases to trimming and J lost 4 bases, with 10 bases between them. The CDR3 covers 13 residues. Germline V gene sequence: CDR1 MNHEY, CDR2 SMNVEV (reference sequence). CDR3 sequence (DNA): TGTGCCAGCAGTTTCCGGACATCTTACGAGCAGTACTTC. Its protein is CASSFRTSYEQYF.

The sample holds a few counts of this clonotype. The chain uses TRBV20-1 and TRBJ1-1; maybe TRBD1 (6 bases). From germline, CDR1 is DFQATT and CDR2 SNEGSKA (reference sequence). CDR3 length: 15 amino acids. Trimming pared 5 bases from V and 0 bases from J, leaving 16 bases between. CDR3 residues: CSAAGQKAMNTEAFF. CDR3 DNA sequence: TGCAGTGCTGCTGGACAGAAGGCGATGAACACTGAAGCTTTCTTT.

This clonotype was observed a few times. This sequence joins TRBV12-3 or TRBV12-4 and TRBJ2-5, with 10 bases matching TRBD1. J gave up 7 bases and V 6 bases, and 11 bases lay outside the gene matches. This CDR3 comprises 15 residues. The CDR3 coding sequence is TGTGCCAGCAGCCCAACCGGGACAGGGGTCGGGACCCAGTACTTC. Protein product: CASSPTGTGVGTQYF.

This clonotype was counted between two and nine times. This sequence joins TRBV7-9 and TRBJ2-5, with 8 positions matching TRBD2. The J segment lost 5 bases and the V segment lost 1 base, leaving 9 bases of the junction unmatched. CDR1 and CDR2 (germline): SEHNR, FQNEAQ (reference sequence). CDR3 length: 16 residues. CDR3 sequence: CASSLGSGGARETQYF. As DNA, the CDR3 is TGTGCCAGCAGCTTAGGTTCGGGGGGGGCCCGGGAGACCCAGTACTTC.

This clonotype occurred a few times. The chain combines TRBV7-9 with TRBJ2-7; D is ambiguous. The CDR3 covers 12 residues. V lost 5 bases and J 4 bases, leaving 9 bases between the germline ends. CDR1 and CDR2 from the germline V gene are SEHNR and FQNEAQ (reference sequence). CDR3 in amino acids: CASSPRWYEQYF. DNA of the CDR3: TGTGCCAGCAGCCCCCGATGGTACGAGCAGTACTTC. Complete variable domain (other parts from reference TRBV7-9 and TRBJ2-7): DTGVSQNPRHKITKRGQNVTFRCDPISEHNRLYWYRQTLGQGPEFLTYFQNEAQLEKSRLLSDRFSAERPKGSFSTLEIQRTEQGDSAMYLCASSPRWYEQYFGPGTRLTVT.

A few counts support this clonotype. The chain employs TRBV20-1 and TRBJ2-1; 11 positions agree with TRBD2. The CDR3 is 16 residues long. Trimming took 1 base from V and 4 from J; bases not matched to a gene: 6. In germline, CDR1 is DFQATT, CDR2 SNEGSKA (reference sequence). As DNA, the CDR3 is TGCAGTGCTAGAGTGCTAGCGGGGGGACTATACAATGAGCAGTTCTTC. Residues: CSARVLAGGLYNEQFF.

V gene TRBV30 combines with J gene TRBJ1-1; D is perhaps TRBD1 (5 bases). With 0 bases removed from V and 1 base from J, the gap between germline ends came to 12 bases. The CDR3 is 15 residues long. Germline CDR1 and CDR2: GTSNPN and SVGIG (reference sequence). Written as DNA, the CDR3 is TGTGCCTGGAGTGTACTTCGGGGGGGGAACACTGAAGCTTTCTTT. The encoded protein is CAWSVLRGGNTEAFF.

V and J are TRBV24-1 and TRBJ2-5, with D unclear. The CDR3 spans 13 residues. V was shortened by 4 bases and J by 3 bases, with 8 bases between the two germline ends. Germline CDR1 reads KGHDR; CDR2 reads SFDVKD. CDR3 in amino acids: CATSEAGEETQYF. The CDR3 DNA reads as TGTGCCACCAGTGAGGCAGGAGAAGAGACCCAGTACTTC.

This clonotype is labeled medium-sized. The rearrangement joins TRBV4-1 to TRBJ2-7, with D possibly TRBD2 on 6 matching bases. Germline V gene data show CDR1 as MGHRA and CDR2 as YSYEKL. CDR3 length equals 18 residues. V dropped 1 base and J dropped 3 bases, with 22 bases sitting between them. The CDR3: CASSQVSGVSGLIYEQYF. CDR3 bases: TGCGCCAGCAGCCAAGTTTCGGGGGTGTCGGGATTGATCTACGAGCAGTACTTC.

This clonotype is categorized as medium-sized. The chain couples TRBV6-1 to TRBJ2-7, with D uncertain. Deletions cut 5 bases from V and 0 bases from J, with 8 bases between. The CDR3 runs to 13 residues. Germline V gives CDR1 MNHNS, CDR2 SASEGT. The CDR3 is CASSYSGSYEQYF. In DNA form, the CDR3 reads TGTGCCAGCAGTTACAGTGGCTCCTACGAGCAGTACTTC.

The rearrangement uses TRBV11-2 and TRBJ2-1; D remains ambiguous. The CDR3 runs 12 residues. With 7 bases removed from V and 14 bases from J, the gap between germline ends came to 18 bases. Germline CDR1 and CDR2: SGHAT and FQNNGV. The DNA of the CDR3 is TGTGCCAGCATCCCCGTCGGGCAACGTGAGTTCTTC. As protein: CASIPVGQREFF.